The 19 T cell receptor beta chains reported below all come from one sample, sequenced in a study of regulatory T cells in long-lasting Graves disease. Both iRepertoire HTBI primers and Arm-PCR of CDR3 regions were used to build the TCR beta libraries. TCRdb re-called the multiplex PCR reads with MiXCR, one entry per CDR3 protein. The sample has roughly 400,000 distinct CDR3 sequences, 21% seen once. The time point is: persistent/refractory GD, antithyroid drugs over 5 years with positive TRAb. RNA extracted from PBMCs served as the sequencing template. The source material was peripheral blood mononuclear cells (PBMCs), sampled when the disease was refractory, from a patient treated with antithyroid drugs. The receptor set was obtained from a female donor with Graves disease.

This clonotype was observed a few times. This sequence joins TRBV30 and TRBJ2-2; no clear D gene. The ends were cut back, 0 bases at V and 1 base at J, with 6 bases in the middle. There are 14 residues in the CDR3. Germline CDR1 is GTSNPN and CDR2 is SVGIG (reference sequence). The CDR3 loop is CAWSVQKNTGELFF. The CDR3 nucleotides read TGTGCCTGGAGTGTCCAGAAGAACACCGGGGAGCTGTTTTTT.

The table lists this clonotype with many counts. The rearrangement uses TRBV28 and TRBJ2-5, with a weak D call TRBD2 (5 bases). The CDR3 runs to 17 residues. The V end was cut by 4 bases, the J end by 3 bases, with 21 bases between. The germline gives CDR1 MDHEN, CDR2 SYDVKM. CDR3 coding DNA: TGTGCCAGCAGTTCACCGGGGTTGGAGGTTTGGGAAGAGACCCAGTACTTC. As protein: CASSSPGLEVWEETQYF.

The sample holds a few counts of this clonotype. V usage is TRBV19 and J usage is TRBJ1-4; no clear D gene. The CDR3 has 15 residues. The V end lost 5 bases, the J end lost 3 bases, and 13 bases lay between the germline ends. Germline assignment: CDR1 LNHDA and CDR2 SQIVND (reference sequence). CDR3 loop: CASSVTPLPNEKLFF. The CDR3 DNA reads as TGTGCCAGTAGTGTAACACCGCTCCCTAATGAAAAACTGTTTTTT.

This clonotype has a count of ten or more. The chain uses TRBV11-2 and TRBJ2-5, with D perhaps TRBD1 or TRBD2 (5 bases each). Germline CDR1 and CDR2: SGHAT and FQNNGV. V lost 5 bases and J 4 bases, leaving 20 bases between the germline ends. The CDR3 length is 16 residues. The CDR3 region is CASSPGQSRQRETQYF. In nucleotides, the CDR3 is TGTGCCAGCAGCCCGGGGCAATCCCGTCAAAGAGAGACCCAGTACTTC.

The chain employs TRBV29-1 and TRBJ2-2; 7 positions agree with TRBD2. This CDR3 has 16 residues. The V and J ends lost 7 bases and 3 bases, in that order; junction bases with no gene match: 14. The germline V gene encodes CDR1 SQVTM and CDR2 ANQGSEA. CDR3 DNA sequence: TGCAGCGCCCTACCGAGCTCGACTAGCCACACCGGGGAGCTGTTTTTT. This encodes CSALPSSTSHTGELFF.

This clonotype was detected ten times or more. The rearrangement uses TRBV2 and TRBJ1-5, with D possibly being TRBD1 (5 bases). Trimming took 2 bases from V and 0 from J, leaving 8 bases between them. CDR1 is SNHLY and CDR2 is FYNNEI in the germline V gene. There are 15 residues in the CDR3. The DNA for the CDR3 is TGTGCCAGCAGTGAACTGGGGGATAGCAATCAGCCCCAGCATTTT. This codes for CASSELGDSNQPQHF.

This chain connects TRBV6-1 to TRBJ1-3, with a weak D call TRBD1 (5 bases). CDR1 is MNHNS, CDR2 SASEGT, per germline. Deletions cut 6 bases from V and 0 bases from J, with 9 bases between. The CDR3 covers 14 residues. DNA of the CDR3: TGTGCCAGCAGGGGGGATCACTCTGGAAACACCATATATTTT. Translation: CASRGDHSGNTIYF.

J is TRBJ2-5 and V is TRBV7-9, with 11 bases matching TRBD2. The CDR3 is 16 residues long. J gave up 1 base and V 4 bases, and 5 bases lay outside the gene matches. Germline V gene lookup returns CDR1 SEHNR and CDR2 FQNEAQ (reference sequence). As DNA, the CDR3 is TGTGCCAGCAGCTATCCTAGCGGGAGGACCCAAGAGACCCAGTACTTC. Amino acids: CASSYPSGRTQETQYF.

Details on this clonotype: The conserved closing phenylalanine or tryptophan is absent in this CDR3, likely reflecting a read error. The CDR3 here is CASSAGQQNTEAFL. In nucleotides, the CDR3 is TGTGCCAGTAGTGCGGGACAGCAGAACACTGAAGCTTTCCTT. The chain employs TRBV19 and TRBJ1-1, with 7 bases matching TRBD1. This CDR3 spans 14 amino acids. Looked up from germline, CDR1 is LNHDA and CDR2 is SQIVND (reference sequence). The trim removed 5 bases at V and 1 base at J, leaving 4 bases unmatched.

The chain combines TRBV29-1 with TRBJ2-3; 7 bases align to TRBD2. Trimming at V came to 6 bases and at J to 2 bases, leaving 11 bases not matched to a gene. CDR3 length equals 15 residues. Germline V CDR1 and CDR2: SQVTM, ANQGSEA. The CDR3 region has the DNA TGCAGCGTCAGCTCGGCGGGAGCCAACACAGATACGCAGTATTTT. This encodes CSVSSAGANTDTQYF.

This chain joins TRBV10-3 and TRBJ1-2, with a weak D call TRBD1 (6 bases). Germline V gives CDR1 ENHRY, CDR2 SYGVKD. Trimming removed 8 bases from V and 8 bases from J, with 27 bases in between. CDR3 size: 16 residues. The CDR3 is CAISQRANTGQEGYTF. The CDR3 DNA reads as TGTGCCATCTCTCAGCGCGCAAACACAGGGCAGGAAGGCTACACCTTC.

This clonotype was picked up many times. The chain has TRBV3-1 and TRBJ1-6, with 7 bases fitting TRBD1. Germline loops: CDR1 LGHDT, CDR2 YNNKEL (reference sequence). The trim removed 4 bases at V and 7 bases at J, leaving 4 bases unmatched. The CDR3 sequence is 14 residues long. The CDR3 DNA sequence: TGTGCCAGCAGCCTGGGACAGAACAATTCACCCCTCCACTTT. This translates into CASSLGQNNSPLHF.

There are many counts of this clonotype. The chain links TRBV2 to TRBJ1-5; D is perhaps TRBD1 (6 bases). The germline V gene has CDR1 SNHLY and CDR2 FYNNEI. Deletions cut 6 bases from V and 3 bases from J, with 15 bases between. The CDR3 runs to 15 residues. CDR3 residues: CASSWTVGPNQPQHF. The CDR3 DNA follows: TGTGCCAGCAGCTGGACAGTGGGACCCAATCAGCCCCAGCATTTT.

This clonotype was recorded many times. The chain joins TRBV6-1 to TRBJ1-5; D possibly corresponds to TRBD1 (5 bases). The germline CDR1 and CDR2 sequences are MNHNS and SASEGT. Trimming shortened V by 6 bases and J by 5 bases, and 14 bases separated the two germline ends. This CDR3 has 14 amino acids. The CDR3: CASSPSGVHQPQHF. The CDR3, as DNA: TGTGCCAGCAGCCCTTCGGGGGTGCATCAGCCCCAGCATTTT.

The chain uses TRBV6-2 or TRBV6-3 and TRBJ2-3; perhaps TRBD1 as D (5 bases). The germline V and J ends were trimmed by 2 bases and 3 bases, with 12 bases remaining between them. CDR3 size: 15 residues. CDR1 MNHEY and CDR2 SVGEGT come from the germline V gene. CDR3 coding DNA: TGTGCCAGCAGTTACCGGTCCCAGGGTACAGATACGCAGTATTTT. The encoded protein is CASSYRSQGTDTQYF.

V and J are TRBV5-4 and TRBJ2-2, with TRBD2 identical over 15 bases. Germline V gives CDR1 SGHNT, CDR2 YYREEE (reference sequence). V was clipped by 4 bases and J by 0 bases; unmatched bases: 4. The CDR3 contains 18 residues. CDR3 in DNA: TGTGCCAGCAGCCAGGGACTAGCGGGAGGTTCGAACACCGGGGAGCTGTTTTTT. Translating it yields CASSQGLAGGSNTGELFF.

The chain combines TRBV20-1 with TRBJ2-5; 7 nucleotides match TRBD2. Germline V gene lookup returns CDR1 DFQATT and CDR2 SNEGSKA (reference sequence). After removal of 6 bases from V and 2 bases from J, the junction contained 12 bases not matched to a gene. The CDR3 covers 15 residues. The CDR3 region is CSATPSGVPQETQYF. Written as DNA, the CDR3 is TGCAGTGCAACGCCTAGCGGAGTTCCGCAAGAGACCCAGTACTTC.

This clonotype was picked up many times. The chain is built from TRBV7-8 and TRBJ2-2, with TRBD2 matching 8 bases. This CDR3 spans 16 amino acids. CDR1 is SGHVS, CDR2 FQNEAQ, per germline. Trimming cost V 5 bases and J 7 bases; bases outside gene matches: 12. The CDR3 here is CASSARSGSVIGELFF. The CDR3, as DNA: TGTGCCAGCAGCGCCCGGAGCGGGAGCGTGATCGGGGAGCTGTTTTTT.

This clonotype was picked up many times. The CDR3 DNA sequence: TGTGCCAGCAGTTCCCCCGGGACAGATGAAGAGACCCAGTACTTC. The encoded protein is CASSSPGTDEETQYF. The chain has TRBV2 and TRBJ2-5, with TRBD1 matching 7 bases. The V and J ends lost 5 bases and 3 bases, in that order; junction bases with no gene match: 9. This CDR3 region has 15 residues. Germline CDR1 and CDR2: SNHLY and FYNNEI.